These 20 T cell receptor beta chains were sequenced from one sample in a study of sequential checkpoint blockade in melanoma. Only in-frame clones appear in the TCRdb table, and some are missing; sequencing was by immunoSEQ multiplex PCR. The repertoire holds some 20,000 clones, with roughly four fifths as singletons. This sample's treatment: randomized to nivolumab then ipilimumab (arm A) or the reverse (arm B). The source was CD8+ T cells sorted from blood (inferred from file names), collected from a patient given nivolumab and ipilimumab in sequence. The receptor source for this set is a human donor with melanoma.

The rearrangement uses TRBV5-6 and TRBJ2-6; D ambiguous. The CDR3 runs 14 residues. The V gene lost 4 bases and the J gene lost 13 bases, with 18 bases spanning the gap. Germline values: CDR1 SGHDT, CDR2 YYEEEE. CDR3 DNA sequence: TGTGCCAGCAGCGAGGATGGAGATTCATGGGTCCTGACTTTC. It codes for CASSEDGDSWVLTF.

The chain employs TRBV10-2 and TRBJ1-2; 11 nucleotides line up with TRBD1. After removal of 6 bases from V and 6 bases from J, the junction contained 6 bases not matched to a gene. The germline V gene has CDR1 WSHSY and CDR2 SAAADI. CDR3 length: 14 amino acids. The CDR3 DNA is TGCGCCAGCAGAGGGACAGGGGGTGGCGATGGCTACACCTTC. The encoded protein is CASRGTGGGDGYTF.

The chain links TRBV14 to TRBJ2-2; 9 nucleotides match TRBD1. Trimming took 10 bases from V and 3 from J; bases not matched to a gene: 3. This CDR3 is 13 amino acids long. Germline CDR1 and CDR2: SGHDN and FVKESK. CDR3 coding DNA: TGTGCCACTGGGACAGGGTACACCGGGGAGCTGTTTTTT. Its translation is CATGTGYTGELFF.

The gene calls are TRBV4-3 and TRBJ2-5; D unclear. The CDR3 runs 14 residues. The V end was cut by 0 bases, the J end by 1 base, with 6 bases between. Germline lookup yields CDR1 LGHNA and CDR2 YSLEER. CDR3: CASSQDATQETQYF. The DNA for the CDR3 is TGCGCCAGCAGCCAAGACGCTACCCAAGAGACCCAGTACTTC.

This clone came up once. The CDR3 nucleotides are TGTGCCAGCAGCCAACGACTAGCGGGGTTGACTTTAAGCTCCTACGAGCAGTACTTC. The encoded protein is CASSQRLAGLTLSSYEQYF. V is TRBV4-2 and J is TRBJ2-7; 11 nucleotides line up with TRBD2. CDR1 LGHNA and CDR2 YNFKEQ come from the germline V gene. Unmatched junction bases numbered 12, after V lost 2 bases and J lost 0 bases. The CDR3 extends over 19 amino acids.

The chain has TRBV5-1 and TRBJ1-1; a weak D match, TRBD1 (6 bases). CDR1 and CDR2 from the germline V gene are SGHRS and YFSETQ. There are 14 residues in the CDR3. The ends were cut back, 7 bases at V and 3 bases at J, with 16 bases in the middle. In DNA, the CDR3 is TGCGCCAGCTCACCCGGGGGGCTGTACACTGAAGCTTTCTTT. Its protein is CASSPGGLYTEAFF.

The chain links TRBV7-2 to TRBJ2-7; D is possibly TRBD2 (6 bases). The CDR3 runs 13 residues. Deletions cut 5 bases from V and 2 bases from J, with 10 bases between. CDR1 is SGHTA, CDR2 FQGNSA, per germline. DNA of the CDR3: TGTGCCAGCAGCAAGGGACTTCCCTACGAGCAGTACTTC. Amino acids: CASSKGLPYEQYF.

This clone showed up just a few times. The V and J genes are TRBV7-9 and TRBJ2-3, with D tentatively TRBD1 (6 bases). The V end lost 5 bases, the J end lost 5 bases, and 20 bases lay between the germline ends. CDR3 length: 16 residues. Germline lookup yields CDR1 SEHNR and CDR2 FQNEAQ (reference sequence). The chain's CDR3 is CASSLGTSTYLDTQYF. CDR3 in DNA: TGTGCCAGCAGCCTCGGGACATCGACGTATCTAGATACGCAGTATTTT.

This clone showed up just a few times. The chain recombines TRBV28 with TRBJ2-7, with D possibly TRBD2 on 6 matching bases. V dropped 2 bases and J dropped 2 bases, with 13 bases sitting between them. The V gene's germline CDR1 is MDHEN and CDR2 SYDVKM. This CDR3 is built from 15 residues. The CDR3 nucleotides read TGTGCCAGCAGTTTAGGAGGGTGGTTACCCTACGAGCAGTACTTC. The encoded protein is CASSLGGWLPYEQYF.

This chain connects TRBV18 to TRBJ1-4, with D unclear. The ends were cut back, 2 bases at V and 8 bases at J, with 15 bases in the middle. From germline, CDR1 is KGHSH and CDR2 LQKENI. The CDR3 has 15 amino acids. In DNA form, the CDR3 reads TGTGCCAGCTCACCATATAACCGGGAGGGCGAAAAACTGTTTTTT. This gives the protein CASSPYNREGEKLFF.

This chain links TRBV28 with TRBJ1-6; 8 positions agree with TRBD1. This CDR3 is 15 amino acids long. CDR1 MDHEN and CDR2 SYDVKM come from the germline V gene. The V and J ends lost 2 bases and 10 bases, in that order; junction bases with no gene match: 7. CDR3 sequence reads: CASSLDRGIGSPLHF. The CDR3 DNA reads TGTGCCAGCAGTTTAGACAGGGGCATAGGATCACCCCTCCACTTT.

The chain has TRBV6-5 and TRBJ2-2; 10 nucleotides agree with TRBD1. V lost 10 bases, J lost 3 bases, and 5 bases stayed unmatched. In germline, CDR1 is MNHEY, CDR2 SVGAGI. The CDR3 is 14 residues long. The CDR3 sequence: CATADRGDTGELFF. CDR3 nucleotides: TGTGCCACCGCGGACAGGGGGGACACCGGGGAGCTGTTTTTT.

The rearrangement links TRBV7-9 to TRBJ2-3; 7 positions match TRBD2. Germline V gene sequence: CDR1 SEHNR, CDR2 FQNEAQ (reference sequence). V lost 5 bases to trimming and J lost 6 bases; unmatched junction nucleotides: 8. There are 14 residues in the CDR3. CDR3 coding DNA: TGTGCCAGCAGCACGCGGACTAGAGGGGATACGCAGTATTTT. Protein: CASSTRTRGDTQYF.

This sequence joins TRBV7-8 and TRBJ1-1, with D unclear. Germline-derived CDR1 and CDR2 are SGHVS and FQNEAQ. V dropped 5 bases and J dropped 2 bases, with 15 bases sitting between them. This CDR3 has 15 residues. CDR3 in DNA: TGTGCCAGCAGCCCCGGGATACAGAAAAACACTGAAGCTTTCTTT. It encodes CASSPGIQKNTEAFF.

The chain employs TRBV19 and TRBJ2-2; 8 nucleotides align to TRBD1. The CDR3 totals 15 residues. CDR1 and CDR2 from the germline V gene are LNHDA and SQIVND (reference sequence). V trimming: 5 bases; J trimming: 5 bases; junction bases outside the gene matches: 7. CDR3 nucleotide sequence: TGTGCCAGTAGTTTAGGACAGGGCTTGACCGGGGAGCTGTTTTTT. Protein sequence: CASSLGQGLTGELFF.

CDR3 bases: TGTGCCAGTAGTTTAGGGTATGCGGAGAGCCTGACTTACGAGCAGTACTTC. Translation gives CASSLGYAESLTYEQYF. V usage is TRBV19 and J usage is TRBJ2-7; D is undetermined. With 5 bases removed from V and 4 bases from J, the gap between germline ends came to 24 bases. The CDR3 covers 17 residues. The germline CDR1 and CDR2 sequences are LNHDA and SQIVND (reference sequence).

The V and J genes are TRBV28 and TRBJ2-1; 10 nucleotides match TRBD2. Germline values: CDR1 MDHEN, CDR2 SYDVKM. The CDR3 runs to 18 residues. The junction had 18 bases not matched to a gene; V was cut back by 7 bases and J by 6 bases. Here the CDR3 reads CASTVPGLAFDVSNEQFF. DNA of the CDR3: TGTGCCAGCACCGTCCCGGGACTAGCGTTCGACGTGTCCAATGAGCAGTTCTTC.

The chain couples TRBV4-3 to TRBJ1-3; D possibly corresponds to TRBD1 (5 bases). The CDR3 is 16 amino acids. V lost 0 bases and J 2 bases, leaving 11 bases between the germline ends. The germline gives CDR1 LGHNA, CDR2 YSLEER. The CDR3 region is CASSQDRTGAGNTIYF. The CDR3 nucleotides read TGCGCCAGCAGCCAAGATCGAACAGGAGCTGGAAACACCATATATTTT.

Comments on this clone: This CDR3 is also generated by other DNA sequences in the sample. The rearrangement joins TRBV13 to TRBJ1-2; 7 nucleotides align to TRBD1. The CDR3 is 14 amino acids. J was trimmed by 3 bases and V by 0 bases; bases with no gene match: 1. Per germline, CDR1 PRHDT and CDR2 FYEKMQ (reference sequence). As DNA, the CDR3 is TGTGCCAGCAGCTTAGGAACAGGGGACTATGGCTACACCTTC. As protein: CASSLGTGDYGYTF. The full variable domain, its missing parts supplied by reference TRBV13 and TRBJ1-2, is AAGVIQSPRHLIKEKRETATLKCYPIPRHDTVYWYQQGPGQDPQFLISFYEKMQSDKGSIPDRFSAQQFSDYHSELNMSSLELGDSALYFCASSLGTGDYGYTFGSGTRLTVV.

The J gene is TRBJ1-1, the V gene TRBV4-3; TRBD1 might be the D (6 bases). Trimming left V 1 base short and J 0 bases short, with 15 bases between. Looked up from germline, CDR1 is LGHNA and CDR2 is YSLEER. The CDR3 sequence is 17 residues long. The CDR3 sequence is CASSQVGTSYLNTEAFF. The CDR3 nucleotides are TGCGCCAGCAGCCAAGTGGGGACATCCTACCTGAACACTGAAGCTTTCTTT.